Below are 30 T cell receptor beta chains sequenced from a single sample in a study of cytomegalovirus exposure and HLA in healthy donors. Both 60 Vbeta primers and 13 Jbeta primers went into the PCR. The table came from immunoSEQ multiplex PCR; TCRdb's copy has only in-frame clones and leaves some out. In the table there are some 190,000 clones, roughly three quarters of which are singletons. The source material was PBMCs. The origin of the receptors is a woman in her forties or fifties in good health and CMV-seronegative.

J is TRBJ1-2 and V is TRBV28; TRBD1 matches 9 bases. The CDR3 totals 19 residues. Germline values: CDR1 MDHEN, CDR2 SYDVKM. V shed 1 base, J shed 2 bases, and the junction held 14 bases outside the gene matches. CDR3: CASSLYRNVIGTGNYGYTF. The CDR3 nucleotides are TGTGCCAGCAGTTTATACCGAAACGTAATAGGGACAGGGAACTATGGCTACACCTTC.

The J gene is TRBJ1-2, the V gene TRBV29-1; 7 nucleotides line up with TRBD1. Germline V gives CDR1 SQVTM, CDR2 ANQGSEA. With V trimmed by 4 bases and J by 6 bases, 5 bases remained unmatched. The CDR3 contains 12 residues. The CDR3 sequence is CSVAWGQNGYTF. CDR3 nucleotide sequence: TGCAGCGTTGCGTGGGGACAGAATGGCTACACCTTC.

This clone was seen a single time. The chain carries TRBV2 and TRBJ1-2, with 10 bases identical to TRBD1. Per the germline V gene, CDR1 is SNHLY and CDR2 is FYNNEI. V was clipped by 3 bases and J by 8 bases; unmatched bases: 3. There are 13 residues in the CDR3. In DNA form, the CDR3 reads TGTGCCAGCAGTGAGATGGGACAGGGGGGCTACACCTTC. This encodes CASSEMGQGGYTF.

This chain joins TRBV19 and TRBJ1-1; D may be TRBD1 (5 bases). The CDR3 runs 14 residues. The germline V gene has CDR1 LNHDA and CDR2 SQIVND (reference sequence). Trimming pared 3 bases from V and 4 bases from J, leaving 12 bases between. CDR3 residues: CASSMGQGFTEAFF. As DNA, the CDR3 is TGTGCCAGTAGTATGGGGCAAGGGTTCACTGAAGCTTTCTTT.

This clone was seen a handful of times. The chain joins TRBV4-1 to TRBJ2-7, with TRBD2 matching over 10 bases. CDR1 is MGHRA and CDR2 is YSYEKL in the germline V gene. With 1 base clipped from V and 6 bases from J, the junction kept 12 bases outside the gene matches. The length of the CDR3 is 17 residues. The CDR3 reads CASSQVDLGLAVREQYF. The CDR3 DNA follows: TGCGCCAGCAGCCAAGTCGACCTCGGACTAGCGGTCCGCGAGCAGTACTTC.

The CDR3 DNA reads TGTGCCAGCAGCCCTTCAGGGGTTGTAACTAACTATGGCTACACCTTC. It codes for CASSPSGVVTNYGYTF. The chain carries TRBV7-2 and TRBJ1-2; D is possibly TRBD1 (6 bases). The CDR3 totals 16 residues. Looked up from germline, CDR1 is SGHTA and CDR2 is FQGNSA. Trimming stripped 5 bases from V and 0 bases from J, with 16 bases between.

The chain uses TRBV14 and TRBJ2-3; D not certain. Germline CDR1 is SGHDN and CDR2 is FVKESK. The ends were cut back, 1 base at V and 5 bases at J, with 10 bases in the middle. CDR3 length: 14 residues. The CDR3 is CASSQGSAVDTQYF. Written as DNA, the CDR3 is TGTGCCAGCAGCCAAGGAAGCGCCGTAGATACGCAGTATTTT. Filled out from reference TRBV14 and TRBJ2-3, the complete variable domain reads EAGVTQFPSHSVIEKGQTVTLRCDPISGHDNLYWYRRVMGKEIKFLLHFVKESKQDESGMPNNRFLAERTGGTYSTLKVQPAELEDSGVYFCASSQGSAVDTQYFGPGTRLTVL.

The chain recombines TRBV4-2 with TRBJ2-2; TRBD2 agrees at 11 bases. The CDR3 has 17 amino acids. Germline V gives CDR1 LGHNA, CDR2 YNFKEQ. Germline trimming cut 0 bases from V and 5 bases from J; bases unmatched to any gene: 5. CDR3 loop: CASSQEIAGGPTGELFF. The CDR3 DNA follows: TGTGCCAGCAGCCAAGAGATAGCGGGAGGGCCGACCGGGGAGCTGTTTTTT.

This clone has a single count. The CDR3 DNA reads as TGTGCCAGCACCACGCGAGGACTAGCGGGAGGAGCGCGGGAGACCCAGTACTTC. Protein sequence: CASTTRGLAGGARETQYF. The chain uses TRBV7-2 and TRBJ2-5, with TRBD2 matching 14 bases. The CDR3 is 18 amino acids. Germline trimming cut 7 bases from V and 5 bases from J; bases unmatched to any gene: 15. Germline lookup yields CDR1 SGHTA and CDR2 FQGNSA. Filled out from reference TRBV7-2 and TRBJ2-5, the complete variable domain reads GAGVSQSPSNKVTEKGKDVELRCDPISGHTALYWYRQSLGQGLEFLIYFQGNSAPDKSGLPSDRFSAERTGGSVSTLTIQRTQQEDSAVYLCASTTRGLAGGARETQYFGPGTRLLVL.

The chain links TRBV7-2 to TRBJ1-4, with D perhaps matching TRBD1 (6 bases). Germline V gene sequence: CDR1 SGHTA, CDR2 FQGNSA. The CDR3 extends over 15 amino acids. V lost 1 base, J lost 7 bases, and 13 bases lay in between. This chain's CDR3 is CASSLGRGRSEKLFF. The CDR3 region has the DNA TGTGCCAGCAGCTTAGGCAGGGGAAGGAGTGAAAAACTGTTTTTT.

V and J are TRBV6-5 and TRBJ1-4, with D maybe TRBD1 (5 bases). Germline CDR1 is MNHEY and CDR2 is SVGAGI. V shed 2 bases and J shed 0 bases, with 7 bases lying between them. This CDR3 spans 15 amino acids. The CDR3 region has the DNA TGTGCCAGCAGTTACGCGGGGGCAACTAATGAAAAACTGTTTTTT. This gives the protein CASSYAGATNEKLFF.

The J gene is TRBJ1-1, the V gene TRBV21-1; the table's D gene call, TRBD1, was not cross checked with the DNA. TRBV21-1 has pseudogene status. CDR3 length: 11 amino acids. As DNA, the CDR3 is TGTGCCAGCAGCTCCAGGCCTGGAGCTTTCTTT. This encodes CASSSRPGAFF.

The V call is TRBV19, the J call TRBJ1-5, with D unresolved. V lost 3 bases to trimming and J lost 2 bases, with 23 bases between them. The CDR3 consists of 19 residues. Germline V gives CDR1 LNHDA, CDR2 SQIVND (reference sequence). The CDR3 protein is CASSMKTLRVLRGNQPQHF. CDR3 DNA: TGTGCCAGTAGTATGAAAACCTTACGGGTCCTCCGGGGCAATCAGCCCCAGCATTTT.

The gene calls are TRBV9 and TRBJ2-7; 8 nucleotides match TRBD2. Germline V gives CDR1 SGDLS, CDR2 YYNGEE. V lost 1 base, J lost 5 bases, and 5 bases stayed unmatched. The CDR3 has 14 residues. The CDR3 here is CASSVSSGTHEQYF. The DNA for the CDR3 is TGTGCCAGCAGCGTAAGTAGCGGGACGCACGAGCAGTACTTC. Based on the CDR3 plus reference TRBV9 and TRBJ2-7, the full variable domain is DSGVTQTPKHLITATGQRVTLRCSPRSGDLSVYWYQQSLDQGLQFLIQYYNGEERAKGNILERFSAQQFPDLHSELNLSSLELGDSALYFCASSVSSGTHEQYFGPGTRLTVT.

Points on this clone: The germline gene is not matched at one end of the junction; a read error may be the cause. V gene TRBV15 combines with J gene TRBJ2-7, with 8 bases lining up with TRBD2. Germline V gene lookup returns CDR1 LNHNV and CDR2 YYDKDF (reference sequence). The CDR3 is 16 amino acids. CDR3 residues: CATSRAQRGLSHEQYF. Written as DNA, the CDR3 is TGTGCCACCAGCAGAGCCCAGCGGGGGCTCTCCCACGAGCAGTACTTC.

The gene calls are TRBV7-9 and TRBJ2-3, with TRBD2 matching over 14 bases. Losses at the gene ends were 10 bases for V and 6 bases for J; bases not matched to a gene: 18. The CDR3 spans 18 residues. Germline CDR1 is SEHNR and CDR2 is FQNEAQ (reference sequence). The CDR3 DNA sequence: TGTGCCACCCCGCTAGAACTCCCGGGACTAGCGGGGGCGGATACGCAGTATTTT. The encoded protein is CATPLELPGLAGADTQYF.

J is TRBJ1-5 and V is TRBV7-2, with 8 nucleotides matching TRBD1. Looked up from germline, CDR1 is SGHTA and CDR2 is FQGNSA. The trim removed 5 bases at V and 0 bases at J, leaving 9 bases unmatched. The CDR3 length is 17 residues. CDR3 region: CASSPGQASYSNQPQHF. CDR3 DNA sequence: TGTGCCAGCAGCCCGGGACAGGCCTCTTATAGCAATCAGCCCCAGCATTTT.

This clone has just a few counts. This chain connects TRBV5-6 to TRBJ2-7; D remains ambiguous. CDR3 size: 15 residues. Germline V gene sequence: CDR1 SGHDT, CDR2 YYEEEE. V lost 1 base and J lost 0, with 11 bases in between. The CDR3 here is CASSLFQVSSYEQYF. In DNA, the CDR3 is TGTGCCAGCAGCTTGTTCCAGGTTAGCTCCTACGAGCAGTACTTC. The whole variable domain, remainder taken from reference TRBV5-6 and TRBJ2-7, is DAGVTQSPTHLIKTRGQQVTLRCSPKSGHDTVSWYQQALGQGPQFIFQYYEEEERQRGNFPDRFSGHQFPNYSSELNVNALLLGDSALYLCASSLFQVSSYEQYFGPGTRLTVT.

The chain is built from TRBV20-1 and TRBJ2-1; 8 nucleotides agree with TRBD2. Per germline, CDR1 DFQATT and CDR2 SNEGSKA (reference sequence). The CDR3 extends over 11 amino acids. V shed 3 bases and J 13 bases; nucleotides not matched to a gene: 5. CDR3 sequence reads: CSARTSEIQFF. The CDR3 bases are TGCAGTGCTAGGACTAGCGAGATACAGTTCTTC.

V gene TRBV4-1 combines with J gene TRBJ2-5, with a possible D match to TRBD1 (6 bases). V was shortened by 0 bases and J by 5 bases, with 13 bases between the two germline ends. Germline lookup yields CDR1 MGHRA and CDR2 YSYEKL. This CDR3 has 15 residues. The CDR3 DNA follows: TGCGCCAGCAGCCAAGATGTCGGGACAAGTGAGACCCAGTACTTC. This translates into CASSQDVGTSETQYF.

The rearrangement joins TRBV29-1 to TRBJ1-2; TRBD1 might be the D (5 bases). This CDR3 region has 11 residues. Trimming took off 6 bases at V and 8 bases at J, with 13 bases between the two ends. The V gene's germline CDR1 is SQVTM and CDR2 ANQGSEA. CDR3: CSVPGGSGYTF. In nucleotides, the CDR3 is TGCAGCGTCCCCGGGGGGTCGGGCTACACCTTC.

The rearrangement uses TRBV5-6 and TRBJ2-5; D uncertain. The end of the DNA fits TRBJ2-7 better, so the J call may be wrong. The CDR3 contains 11 residues. Germline-derived CDR1 and CDR2 are SGHDT and YYEEEE. CDR3 region: CASSLRHEQYF. DNA for the CDR3: TGTGCCAGCAGCTTGAGACACGAGCAGTACTTC.

The rearrangement joins TRBV7-9 to TRBJ1-1, with 7 bases that match TRBD1. With 5 bases clipped from V and 0 bases from J, the junction kept 9 bases outside the gene matches. This CDR3 comprises 16 residues. CDR1 SEHNR and CDR2 FQNEAQ come from the germline V gene (reference sequence). CDR3 protein: CASSRNRGAMNTEAFF. The CDR3 DNA sequence: TGTGCCAGCAGCAGAAACAGGGGAGCCATGAACACTGAAGCTTTCTTT.

The chain combines TRBV4-3 with TRBJ1-1, with D unresolved. Germline-derived CDR1 and CDR2 are LGHNA and YSLEER. V was clipped by 0 bases and J by 5 bases, with 19 bases between them. The CDR3 is made up of 17 amino acids. The CDR3 protein is CASSQDMAPERVTEAFF. The CDR3 DNA sequence: TGCGCCAGCAGCCAAGATATGGCCCCAGAGAGGGTGACTGAAGCTTTCTTT.

The chain joins TRBV6-5 to TRBJ1-2; tentatively, D is TRBD1 (6 bases). From germline, CDR1 is MNHEY and CDR2 SVGAGI. The CDR3 runs 13 residues. The germline V and J ends were trimmed by 5 bases and 7 bases, with 14 bases remaining between them. The chain's CDR3 is CASSRTGLGGYTF. CDR3 sequence (DNA): TGTGCCAGCAGTAGAACAGGGTTAGGTGGCTACACCTTC.

CDR3 bases: TGTGCCAGCAGCCTAACAGGGGTCGAGAATCAGCCCCAGCATTTT. Translated, it gives CASSLTGVENQPQHF. The chain recombines TRBV28 with TRBJ1-5; 7 nucleotides agree with TRBD1. Germline trimming cut 6 bases from V and 4 bases from J; bases unmatched to any gene: 9. Per germline, CDR1 MDHEN and CDR2 SYDVKM. The CDR3 contains 15 residues.

In its sample, this clone was seen once. The chain joins TRBV21-1 to TRBJ2-7; the table's TRBD1 call for D was not verified on the DNA. TRBV21-1 is marked as a pseudogene. This CDR3 is built from 14 residues. Written as DNA, the CDR3 is TGTGCCAGCACCGGGGGACAGGAATACTACGAGCAGTACTTC. It specifies CASTGGQEYYEQYF.

V gene TRBV27 combines with J gene TRBJ1-2, with D perhaps TRBD1 (6 bases). Germline lookup yields CDR1 MNHEY and CDR2 SMNVEV (reference sequence). Trimming cost V 8 bases and J 5 bases, with 18 bases left between them. CDR3 length: 14 residues. The CDR3 region has the DNA TGTGCCAGCTGCACCCCCGGCAGGGGTTATGGCTACACCTTC. Translation: CASCTPGRGYGYTF.

The V gene is TRBV28, the J gene TRBJ2-7; the D gene is possibly TRBD2 (5 bases). Germline assignment: CDR1 MDHEN and CDR2 SYDVKM. The CDR3 consists of 10 residues. Trimming pared 8 bases from V and 3 bases from J, leaving 5 bases between. This chain's CDR3 is CASGSYEQYF. CDR3 in DNA: TGTGCCAGCGGGAGCTACGAGCAGTACTTC.

The V and J genes are TRBV14 and TRBJ2-5; 8 bases agree with TRBD1. V lost 2 bases and J lost 4; bases outside the gene matches: 9. Germline values: CDR1 SGHDN, CDR2 FVKESK. There are 16 residues in the CDR3. The CDR3 nucleotides are TGTGCCAGCAGCCAATGGGGCAGGGGGCGAGTAGAGACCCAGTACTTC. Its protein is CASSQWGRGRVETQYF.